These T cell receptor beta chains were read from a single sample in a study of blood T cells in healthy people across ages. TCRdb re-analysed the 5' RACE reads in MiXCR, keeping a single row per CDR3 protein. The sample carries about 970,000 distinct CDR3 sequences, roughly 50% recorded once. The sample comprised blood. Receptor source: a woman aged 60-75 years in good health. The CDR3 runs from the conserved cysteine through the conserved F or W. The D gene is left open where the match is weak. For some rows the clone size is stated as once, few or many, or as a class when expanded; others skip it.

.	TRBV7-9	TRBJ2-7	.	TGTGCCAGCAGCTTAGCCCTGGACAGCTCCTACGAGCAGTACTTC	CASSLALDSSYEQYF
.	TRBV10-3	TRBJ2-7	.	TGTGCCACCAGTGAGGGGGGCTACGAGCAGTACTTC	CATSEGGYEQYF
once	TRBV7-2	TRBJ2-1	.	TGTGCCAGCAGCCCTAATTTAGCCAAAGGGGGGTACAATGAGCAGTTCTTC	CASSPNLAKGGYNEQFF
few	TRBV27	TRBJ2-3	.	TGTGCCAGCGGCTATCCTAGGGGCACAGATACGCAGTATTTT	CASGYPRGTDTQYF
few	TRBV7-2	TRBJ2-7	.	TGTGCCAGCAGCCATTCTACACGGGTTAGCTCCTACGAGCAGTACTTC	CASSHSTRVSSYEQYF
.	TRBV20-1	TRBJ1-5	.	TGCAGTGCTAGAGCGCAGCCCAATCAGCCCCAGCATTTT	CSARAQPNQPQHF
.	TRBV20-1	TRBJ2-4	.	TGCAGTGCTAGAGATGTCGACTTAGCCAAAAACATTCAGTACTTC	CSARDVDLAKNIQYF
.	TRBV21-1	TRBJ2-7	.	TGTGCCAGCAGCAGCGGACTAGTTTATGAGCAGTACTTC	CASSSGLVYEQYF
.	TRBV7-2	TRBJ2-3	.	TGTGCCAGCAGCTTAGTCCCTAGCGCAGATACGCAGTATTTT	CASSLVPSADTQYF
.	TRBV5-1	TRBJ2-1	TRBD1	TGCGCCAGCAGCTTGGAAGGGGGCGCCGAATGGGAGTCCCAGTTCTTC	CASSLEGGAEWESQFF
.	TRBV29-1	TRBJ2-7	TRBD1	TGCAGCGTCCGTCCCGGGACAGGGGATGACGAGCAGTACTTC	CSVRPGTGDDEQYF
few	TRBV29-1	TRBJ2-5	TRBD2	TGCAGCGCTACAGCGGGAGGGCTCACCGGGGCCCAGTACTTC	CSATAGGLTGAQYF
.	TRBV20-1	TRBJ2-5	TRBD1	TGCAGTGCTCACCCGGGACAGGGAACAGAGACCCAGTACTTC	CSAHPGQGTETQYF
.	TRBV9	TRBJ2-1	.	TGTGCCAGCAGCGTAGCCCTAGCAGGGACTCACAATGAGCAGTTCTTC	CASSVALAGTHNEQFF
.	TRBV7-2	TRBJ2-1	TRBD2	TGTGCCAGCAGCTCTATTAGCGGGACGTACAATGAGCAGTTCTTC	CASSSISGTYNEQFF
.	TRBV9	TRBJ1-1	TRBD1	TGTGCCAGCAGCGTAGGGGGACAGGCCCCCCAGGGGGCTTTCTTT	CASSVGGQAPQGAFF
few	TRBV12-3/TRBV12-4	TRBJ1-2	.	TGTGCCAGCAGCCCATTTGGCGGACACTTGAACTATGGCTACACCTTC	CASSPFGGHLNYGYTF
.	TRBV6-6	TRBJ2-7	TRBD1	TGTGCCAGCAGTTACTGGGGACAGTACTACGAGCAGTACTTC	CASSYWGQYYEQYF
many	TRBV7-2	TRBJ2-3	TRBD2	TGTGCCAGCAGGTCTAGCGGGAGTTATGCCGATACGCAGTATTTT	CASRSSGSYADTQYF
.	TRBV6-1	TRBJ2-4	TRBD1	TGTGCCAGCAGGGTGACAGGGGGCGGCAAAAACATTCAGTACTTC	CASRVTGGGKNIQYF
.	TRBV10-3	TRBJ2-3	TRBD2	TGTGCCATCAGTGCACGGGGAGCGGGAGACACGCAGTATTTT	CAISARGAGDTQYF
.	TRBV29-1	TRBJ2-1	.	TGCAGCGTTGGCAGGGTAAATGAGCAGTTCTTC	CSVGRVNEQFF
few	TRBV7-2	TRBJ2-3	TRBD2	TGTGCCAGCAGCACAAGACTAGCGGGGGACACAGATACGCAGTATTTT	CASSTRLAGDTDTQYF
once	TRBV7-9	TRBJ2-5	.	TGTGCCAGCAGCCCCCTAGCGTCCACTAAACAGGAGACCCAGTACTTC	CASSPLASTKQETQYF
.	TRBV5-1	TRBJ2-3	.	TGCGCCAGCGGCCCCGGGGACACAGATACGCAGTATTTT	CASGPGDTDTQYF
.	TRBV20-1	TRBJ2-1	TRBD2	TGCAGTGCTAGACTGCTAGCGGGAGTTGGTGAGCAGTTCTTC	CSARLLAGVGEQFF
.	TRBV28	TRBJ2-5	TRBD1	TGTGCCAGCAGCTCGGGTGACAGGGGGGTAGAGATCCAGTACTTC	CASSSGDRGVEIQYF
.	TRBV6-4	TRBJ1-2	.	TGTGCCAGCAGTGCCCAGGGGACTTCCGTGGAGGGTGGCTACACCTTC	CASSAQGTSVEGGYTF
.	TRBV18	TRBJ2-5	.	TGTGCCAGCTCACCCCTATCGGCAGCAAGGGGGGAGACCCAGTACTTC	CASSPLSAARGETQYF
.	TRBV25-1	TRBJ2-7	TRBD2	TGTGCCAGCACCCTAGCGGGATCCCTCGAGCAGTACTTC	CASTLAGSLEQYF
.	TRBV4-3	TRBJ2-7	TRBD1	TGCGCCAGCAGCCGGCAGGGACAGGGGGGCGAGCAGTACTTC	CASSRQGQGGEQYF
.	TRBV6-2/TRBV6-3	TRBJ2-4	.	TGTGCCAGCACCACGGGGCTAGGCGTCTTCAAAAACATTCAGTACTTC	CASTTGLGVFKNIQYF
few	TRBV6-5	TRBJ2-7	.	TGTGCCAGCAGTTATAGGAGAAGAGCCTACGAGCAGTACTTC	CASSYRRRAYEQYF
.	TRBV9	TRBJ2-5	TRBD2	TGTGCCAGCAGCGTTGCGACTAGCGTGTCAGAGACCCAGTACTTC	CASSVATSVSETQYF
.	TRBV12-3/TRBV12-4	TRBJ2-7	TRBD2	TGTGCCAGCAGTCCGGCCACGACTAGCGGGAGCGGCAATGAGCAGTACTTC	CASSPATTSGSGNEQYF
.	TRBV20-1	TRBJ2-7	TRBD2	TGCAGTGCTAGTCTTACTAGCGGAGGTTCCTACGAGCAGTACTTC	CSASLTSGGSYEQYF
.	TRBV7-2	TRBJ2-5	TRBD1	TGTGCCAGCAGCCTTCCGGGACAGGGGGGATTCGGGACCCAGTACTTC	CASSLPGQGGFGTQYF
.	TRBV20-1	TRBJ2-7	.	TGCAGTGCTAGTGGGGGACTCACCTACGAGCAGTACTTC	CSASGGLTYEQYF
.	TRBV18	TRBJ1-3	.	TGTGCCAGCTCACCGGAAGGGACATTCACTGGAAACACCATATATTTT	CASSPEGTFTGNTIYF
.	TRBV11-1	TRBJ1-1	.	TGTGCCAGCAGCTTAGGGGACAAGGGGAACACTGAAGCTTTCTTT	CASSLGDKGNTEAFF
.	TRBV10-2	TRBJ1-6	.	TGCGCCAGCAGTGAGAAAGTCTCCTATAATTCACCCCTCCACTTT	CASSEKVSYNSPLHF
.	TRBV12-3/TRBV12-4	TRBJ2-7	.	TGTGCCAGCAGTTTAGAGGAGGGAACCGCCTACGAGCGGTACTTC	CASSLEEGTAYERYF
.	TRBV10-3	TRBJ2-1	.	TGTGCCATCAGATATCGGGAGTTAAGCTTCGGCTCCTACAATGAGCAGTTCTTC	CAIRYRELSFGSYNEQFF
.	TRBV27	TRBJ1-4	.	TGTGCCAGCGAAACAGGGAGGGGGGATGAAAAACTGTTTTTT	CASETGRGDEKLFF
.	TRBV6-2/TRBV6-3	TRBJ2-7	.	TGTGCCAGCAGGCTAAGAGGGCCGTCCTACGAGCAGTACTTC	CASRLRGPSYEQYF
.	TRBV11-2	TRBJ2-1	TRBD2	TGTGCCAGCAGCTTCGGTCCTAGCGGGAGCTTTTACAATGAGCAGTTCTTC	CASSFGPSGSFYNEQFF
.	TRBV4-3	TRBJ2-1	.	TGCGCCAGCAGCCAATCCAGTAACCCCTACAATGAGCAGTTCTTC	CASSQSSNPYNEQFF
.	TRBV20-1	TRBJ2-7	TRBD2	TGCAGTCCGGCTAGCGGGGGAGAGTACGAGCAGTACTTC	CSPASGGEYEQYF
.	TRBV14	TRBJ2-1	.	TGTGCCAGCAGCCAAGTAACGGGCGGGCCTAGGTTCTTC	CASSQVTGGPRFF
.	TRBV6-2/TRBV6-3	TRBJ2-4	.	TGTGCCAGCAGTTACTCTGGCAGGGAAAACATTCAGTACTTC	CASSYSGRENIQYF
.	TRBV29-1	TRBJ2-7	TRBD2	TGCAGCGTTGCGGGGGGAGAGGCGTCATTCCCAGGCGAGCAGTACTTC	CSVAGGEASFPGEQYF
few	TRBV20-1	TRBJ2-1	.	TGCAGTGCTAGTTCTACCCTACTCCAATTAAACAATGAGCAGTTCTTC	CSASSTLLQLNNEQFF
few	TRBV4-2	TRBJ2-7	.	TGTGCCAGCAGCCAAGATGTGGATTCTTACGAGCAGTACTTC	CASSQDVDSYEQYF
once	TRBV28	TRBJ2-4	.	TGTGCCAGCAGTTTAGGGGATGACATTCAGTACTTC	CASSLGDDIQYF
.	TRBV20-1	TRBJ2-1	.	TGCAGTGCTCCCCCGGAAGGGGACAATGAGCAGTTCTTC	CSAPPEGDNEQFF
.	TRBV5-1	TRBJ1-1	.	TGCGCCAGCAGTTCACGGAGAGACACTGAAGCTTTCTTT	CASSSRRDTEAFF
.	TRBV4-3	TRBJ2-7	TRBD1	TGCGCCAGCAGCCAAGAGGGACAGAGAAGCTCCTACGAGCAGTACTTC	CASSQEGQRSSYEQYF
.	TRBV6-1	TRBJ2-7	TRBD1	TGTGCCAGCAATATAGACAGGGGGAGCTACGAGCAGTACTTC	CASNIDRGSYEQYF